This T cell receptor beta chain was profiled in a study of T cell changes during pregnancy in multiple sclerosis. The assay was immunoSEQ multiplex PCR, and TCRdb's table has in-frame clones only and misses some. The data show tens of thousands of clones, just over 90% seen once. This clone is a singleton in its sample. Germline values: CDR1 SGHRS, CDR2 YFSETQ. The CDR3 totals 14 residues. V dropped 6 bases and J dropped 8 bases, with 17 bases sitting between them. Here the sequenced sample was CD4+ T cells from peripheral blood mononuclear cells, taken before pregnancy. This receptor was taken from a female donor with multiple sclerosis, enrolled in a pregnancy study. The chain is built from TRBV5-1 and TRBJ1-4; D is unresolved. This CDR3 is CASMPSPPGEKLFF. The CDR3 bases are TGCGCCAGCATGCCTTCGCCTCCGGGGGAAAAACTGTTTTTT.